Listed below are T cell receptor beta chains from one sample, sequenced in a study of blood T cell repertoires in COVID-19. Clones were read by immunoSEQ multiplex PCR, and TCRdb kept only the in-frame ones, dropping some. The sample shows some 250,000 clones, approximately 82% of them seen only once. Sequences were obtained from peripheral blood. The source is a man aged 40-49 years with active or convalescent COVID-19. Each CDR3 is given with its conserved first and last residue. The order of the fields is clone size, V gene, J gene, D gene, CDR3 DNA, CDR3 protein. A D gene is named only where the DNA matches it firmly. Clone size is not always given. Where it is, it says once, few, many or a class for expanded clones.

clone_size: NA
v_call: TRBV5-8
j_call: TRBJ1-5
d_call: TRBD1
cdr3_nt: TGTGCCAGCAGCGTCGGACAGGGGGCATGGCAGCCCCAGCATTTT
cdr3_aa: CASSVGQGAWQPQHF

clone_size: NA
v_call: TRBV2
j_call: TRBJ1-1
d_call: TRBD1
cdr3_nt: TGTGCCAGCAGTGGACAGGGAGCCGCCGACACTGAAGCTTTCTTT
cdr3_aa: CASSGQGAADTEAFF

clone_size: NA
v_call: TRBV6-2/TRBV6-3
j_call: TRBJ1-5
d_call: NA
cdr3_nt: TGTGCCAGCAGTCGAACGACGGACAGTAATCAGCCCCAGCATTTT
cdr3_aa: CASSRTTDSNQPQHF

clone_size: NA
v_call: TRBV6-7
j_call: TRBJ2-1
d_call: TRBD2
cdr3_nt: TGTGCCGAAGCGGGAGTAAATGAGCAGTTCTTC
cdr3_aa: CAEAGVNEQFF

clone_size: NA
v_call: TRBV5-1
j_call: TRBJ2-1
d_call: TRBD2
cdr3_nt: TGCGCCAGCAGCTTTGGGCTAGCGGGACCCTACAATGAGCAGTTCTTC
cdr3_aa: CASSFGLAGPYNEQFF

clone_size: NA
v_call: TRBV6-5
j_call: TRBJ2-7
d_call: NA
cdr3_nt: TGTGCCAGCAGGGCGGATTCCTACGAGCAGTACTTC
cdr3_aa: CASRADSYEQYF

clone_size: many
v_call: TRBV9
j_call: TRBJ1-6
d_call: TRBD1
cdr3_nt: TGTGCCAGCAGCCCACAGGGACAGGGGGCTTCACCCCTCCACTTT
cdr3_aa: CASSPQGQGASPLHF

clone_size: once
v_call: TRBV5-1
j_call: TRBJ2-1
d_call: TRBD2
cdr3_nt: TGCGCCAGCAAGGAGTTAGCGGGGGGCAACAATGAGCAGTTCTTC
cdr3_aa: CASKELAGGNNEQFF

clone_size: NA
v_call: TRBV4-3
j_call: TRBJ1-2
d_call: NA
cdr3_nt: TGCGCCAGCAGCGTGCAGGGAACTAACTATGGCTACACCTTC
cdr3_aa: CASSVQGTNYGYTF

clone_size: NA
v_call: TRBV27
j_call: TRBJ2-2
d_call: NA
cdr3_nt: TGTGCCAGCAGTTTACCGGACTCCTTGGGTACCGGGGAGCTGTTTTTT
cdr3_aa: CASSLPDSLGTGELFF

clone_size: NA
v_call: TRBV15
j_call: TRBJ2-1
d_call: NA
cdr3_nt: TGTGCCACCAGCAGAGCCGGACATTACAATGAGCAGTTCTTC
cdr3_aa: CATSRAGHYNEQFF

clone_size: NA
v_call: TRBV19
j_call: TRBJ1-5
d_call: NA
cdr3_nt: TGTGCCAGTAGTATCCAGGCCAATCAGCCCCAGCATTTT
cdr3_aa: CASSIQANQPQHF

clone_size: NA
v_call: TRBV10-3
j_call: TRBJ2-3
d_call: TRBD2
cdr3_nt: TGTGCCATCAGTAAGACAGATGTAACAGCGGGGGCCCGGACAGATACGCAGTATTTT
cdr3_aa: CAISKTDVTAGARTDTQYF

clone_size: NA
v_call: TRBV30
j_call: TRBJ2-1
d_call: TRBD1
cdr3_nt: TGTGCCTGGAGCTCCGAACCGGGACAGGGCGTTCATGAGCAGTTCTTC
cdr3_aa: CAWSSEPGQGVHEQFF

clone_size: NA
v_call: TRBV30
j_call: TRBJ2-1
d_call: TRBD2
cdr3_nt: TGTGCCTGGAGTAGGGCGGGGGGTGGAAATGAGCAGTTCTTC
cdr3_aa: CAWSRAGGGNEQFF

clone_size: NA
v_call: TRBV6-5
j_call: TRBJ2-7
d_call: NA
cdr3_nt: TGTGCCAGCAGTGACTCGGGTAGCGAAGGGTACGAGCAGTACTTC
cdr3_aa: CASSDSGSEGYEQYF

clone_size: few
v_call: TRBV4-1
j_call: TRBJ1-1
d_call: NA
cdr3_nt: TGCGCCAGCAGCCAACACGGAGTTAACACTGAAGCTTTCTTT
cdr3_aa: CASSQHGVNTEAFF

clone_size: NA
v_call: TRBV12-3/TRBV12-4
j_call: TRBJ2-3
d_call: NA
cdr3_nt: TGTGCCAGCAGTCCCCCGGGGATGGATACGCAGTATTTT
cdr3_aa: CASSPPGMDTQYF

clone_size: NA
v_call: TRBV7-3
j_call: TRBJ2-2
d_call: NA
cdr3_nt: TGTGCCAGCAGCTTAATCCCGGGTGAGACCGGGGAGCTGTTTTTT
cdr3_aa: CASSLIPGETGELFF

clone_size: NA
v_call: TRBV5-1
j_call: TRBJ2-4
d_call: NA
cdr3_nt: TGCGCCAGCAGCTTGACTGACGGGGCCAAAAACATTCAGTACTTC
cdr3_aa: CASSLTDGAKNIQYF

clone_size: NA
v_call: TRBV19
j_call: TRBJ1-5
d_call: TRBD1
cdr3_nt: TGTGCCAGTAGTATACGGACAGGGGATCAGCCCCAGCATTTT
cdr3_aa: CASSIRTGDQPQHF

clone_size: NA
v_call: TRBV5-1
j_call: TRBJ1-4
d_call: NA
cdr3_nt: TGCGCCAGCAGCTTGGCCGGGTCAGCAACTAATGAAAAACTGTTTTTT
cdr3_aa: CASSLAGSATNEKLFF

clone_size: once
v_call: TRBV6-5
j_call: TRBJ2-7
d_call: NA
cdr3_nt: TGTGCCAGCAGTTATAGCCGGGACGAGCAGTACTTC
cdr3_aa: CASSYSRDEQYF

clone_size: NA
v_call: TRBV30
j_call: TRBJ2-7
d_call: NA
cdr3_nt: TGTGCCTGGAGTCGGGGGACTCGCTACGAGCAGTACTTC
cdr3_aa: CAWSRGTRYEQYF

clone_size: NA
v_call: TRBV9
j_call: TRBJ2-3
d_call: NA
cdr3_nt: TGTGCCAGCAGCGTAGAGGGGATGCCGGATACGCAGTATTTT
cdr3_aa: CASSVEGMPDTQYF

clone_size: few
v_call: TRBV7-8
j_call: TRBJ1-3
d_call: TRBD1
cdr3_nt: TGTGCCAGCCGAACACAGGGGCCAGGAAACACCATATATTTT
cdr3_aa: CASRTQGPGNTIYF

clone_size: NA
v_call: TRBV30
j_call: TRBJ2-2
d_call: TRBD2
cdr3_nt: TGTGCCTCCCCGGGACTAGCGGTTAACACCGGGGAGCTGTTTTTT
cdr3_aa: CASPGLAVNTGELFF

clone_size: NA
v_call: TRBV19
j_call: TRBJ1-4
d_call: TRBD1
cdr3_nt: TGTGCCAGTAGGACAGGGGCTGAAAAACTGTTTTTT
cdr3_aa: CASRTGAEKLFF

clone_size: NA
v_call: TRBV6-1
j_call: TRBJ2-5
d_call: NA
cdr3_nt: TGTGCCAGCAGTGATTGGGGGGTGGAGACCCAGTACTTC
cdr3_aa: CASSDWGVETQYF

clone_size: NA
v_call: TRBV6-5
j_call: TRBJ2-7
d_call: NA
cdr3_nt: TGTGCCACCGCGGATTCTTGGGAGCAGTACTTC
cdr3_aa: CATADSWEQYF

clone_size: NA
v_call: TRBV5-1
j_call: TRBJ2-2
d_call: TRBD1
cdr3_nt: TGCGCCAGCAGCTTGGCCGGGACAGGGAACACCGGGGAGCTGTTTTTT
cdr3_aa: CASSLAGTGNTGELFF

clone_size: NA
v_call: TRBV11-2
j_call: TRBJ2-7
d_call: TRBD2
cdr3_nt: TGTGCCAGCAGCGGTAAGCTAGCGGGGACCTCCTACGAGCAGTACTTC
cdr3_aa: CASSGKLAGTSYEQYF

clone_size: NA
v_call: TRBV20-1
j_call: TRBJ1-4
d_call: NA
cdr3_nt: TGCAGTGCCAAGAGGCGCGATGAACTGTTTTTT
cdr3_aa: CSAKRRDELFF

clone_size: NA
v_call: TRBV4-1
j_call: TRBJ1-6
d_call: NA
cdr3_nt: TGCGCCAGCAGCCACCCTCCGGGCGAGGTGGGAGGTCTGGCGCATAATTCACCCCTCCACTTT
cdr3_aa: CASSHPPGEVGGLAHNSPLHF

clone_size: NA
v_call: TRBV6-2/TRBV6-3
j_call: TRBJ2-1
d_call: TRBD2
cdr3_nt: TGTGCCAGCAGTCGCCCCGGGACTAGCGGGCAGGATGAGCAGTTCTTC
cdr3_aa: CASSRPGTSGQDEQFF

clone_size: NA
v_call: TRBV3-1/TRBV3-2
j_call: TRBJ1-5
d_call: NA
cdr3_nt: TGTGCCAGCAGCCAAGCAGGGTCCAATCAGCCCCAGCATTTT
cdr3_aa: CASSQAGSNQPQHF

clone_size: NA
v_call: TRBV15
j_call: TRBJ1-5
d_call: NA
cdr3_nt: TGTGCCACCAGCAGAGATGAGGGTTTAATTGGTCAGCCCCAGCATTTT
cdr3_aa: CATSRDEGLIGQPQHF

clone_size: NA
v_call: TRBV27
j_call: TRBJ2-1
d_call: TRBD1
cdr3_nt: TGTGCCAGCAGTAGGGACAGGGACTCCTACAATGAGCAGTTCTTC
cdr3_aa: CASSRDRDSYNEQFF

clone_size: NA
v_call: TRBV24-1
j_call: TRBJ2-1
d_call: NA
cdr3_nt: TGTGCCACCAGTGACTGGGCATCAGGGGAATCGTACAATGAGCAGTTCTTC
cdr3_aa: CATSDWASGESYNEQFF

clone_size: NA
v_call: TRBV10-3
j_call: TRBJ1-2
d_call: NA
cdr3_nt: TGTGCCATCAACCCTGAAGGGGTCGGCTATGGCTACACCTTC
cdr3_aa: CAINPEGVGYGYTF

clone_size: NA
v_call: TRBV7-2
j_call: TRBJ2-1
d_call: TRBD2
cdr3_nt: TGTGCCAGCAGTCTAGGGTCAATTAGCGGGGCTGAGCAGTTCTTC
cdr3_aa: CASSLGSISGAEQFF

clone_size: NA
v_call: TRBV28
j_call: TRBJ1-5
d_call: TRBD1
cdr3_nt: TGTGCCAGCAGTTTATTGGCAGGGGGCCATAATCAGCCCCAGCATTTT
cdr3_aa: CASSLLAGGHNQPQHF

clone_size: NA
v_call: TRBV18
j_call: TRBJ2-1
d_call: NA
cdr3_nt: TGTGCCACCAGGGGGCAAGTAGCGGGGGCATCCTACAATGAGCAGTTCTTC
cdr3_aa: CATRGQVAGASYNEQFF

clone_size: NA
v_call: TRBV7-9
j_call: TRBJ1-2
d_call: NA
cdr3_nt: TGTGCCAGCAGTCCCGACGGAGGCTATGGCTACACCTTC
cdr3_aa: CASSPDGGYGYTF

clone_size: few
v_call: TRBV11-2
j_call: TRBJ2-7
d_call: TRBD2
cdr3_nt: TGTGCCAGCAGCTTAGTAACTAGCGGGAACTCCTACGAGCAGTACTTC
cdr3_aa: CASSLVTSGNSYEQYF

clone_size: NA
v_call: TRBV3-1/TRBV3-2
j_call: TRBJ1-6
d_call: NA
cdr3_nt: TGTGCCAGCAGCCAAGGGCTTCAGGGGTATAATTCACCCCTCCACTTT
cdr3_aa: CASSQGLQGYNSPLHF